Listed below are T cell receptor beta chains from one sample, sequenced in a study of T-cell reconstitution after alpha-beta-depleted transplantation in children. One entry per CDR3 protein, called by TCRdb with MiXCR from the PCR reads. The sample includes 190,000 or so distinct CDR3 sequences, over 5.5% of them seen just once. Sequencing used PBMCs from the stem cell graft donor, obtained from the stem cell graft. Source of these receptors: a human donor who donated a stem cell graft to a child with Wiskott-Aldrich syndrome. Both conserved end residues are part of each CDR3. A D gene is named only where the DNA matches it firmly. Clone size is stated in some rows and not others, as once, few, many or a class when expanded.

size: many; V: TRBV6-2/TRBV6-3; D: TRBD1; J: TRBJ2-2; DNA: TGTGCCAGCAGTTACCGGACAGGGGCGTCCGGGGAGCTGTTTTTT; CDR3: CASSYRTGASGELFF
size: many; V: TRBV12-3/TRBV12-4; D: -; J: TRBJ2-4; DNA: TGTGCCAGCAGTTTTTCGTCGGCGGACATTCAGTACTTC; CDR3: CASSFSSADIQYF
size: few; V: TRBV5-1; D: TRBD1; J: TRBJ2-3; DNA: TGCGCCAGCAGCCGAGACAGGGACACAGATACGCAGTATTTT; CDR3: CASSRDRDTDTQYF
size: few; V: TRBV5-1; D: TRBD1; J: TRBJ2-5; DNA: TGCGCCAGCAGCCAGACCGGGGGACAGGGGGCCCAGTACTTC; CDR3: CASSQTGGQGAQYF
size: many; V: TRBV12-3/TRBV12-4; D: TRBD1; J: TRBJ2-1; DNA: TGTGCCAGCAGTCCGGCCGGGACAGGGGACTACAATGAGCAGTTCTTC; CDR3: CASSPAGTGDYNEQFF
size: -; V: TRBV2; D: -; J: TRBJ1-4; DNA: TGTGCCAGCAGTGGGGTATCTGGGAAACTGTTTTTT; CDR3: CASSGVSGKLFF
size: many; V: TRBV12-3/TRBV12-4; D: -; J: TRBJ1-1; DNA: TGTGCCAGCAGCGTTAAGGCGGCGGGCACTGAAGCTTTCTTT; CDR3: CASSVKAAGTEAFF
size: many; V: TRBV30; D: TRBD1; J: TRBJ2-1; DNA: TGTGCCTGGAGTATGACAGGGTTGTACAATGAGCAGTTCTTC; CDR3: CAWSMTGLYNEQFF
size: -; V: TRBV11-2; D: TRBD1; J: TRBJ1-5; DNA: TGTGCCAGCAGCTTAGGAGACAGGGTTCATAGCAATCAGCCCCAGCATTTT; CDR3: CASSLGDRVHSNQPQHF
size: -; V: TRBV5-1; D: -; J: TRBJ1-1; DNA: TGCGCCAGCAGCTTGGCAAACAAGAACACTGAAGCTTTCTTT; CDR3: CASSLANKNTEAFF
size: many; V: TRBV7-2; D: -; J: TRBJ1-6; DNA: TGTGCCAGCAGCACCTCAAATTCACCCCTCCACTTT; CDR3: CASSTSNSPLHF
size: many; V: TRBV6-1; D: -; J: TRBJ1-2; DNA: TGTGCCAGCAGTGAAGGGGACACCAACTATGGCTACACCTTC; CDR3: CASSEGDTNYGYTF
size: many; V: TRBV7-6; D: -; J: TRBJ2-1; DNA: TGTGCCAGCAGCTTAGCGGGCACCTACAATGAGCAGTTCTTC; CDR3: CASSLAGTYNEQFF
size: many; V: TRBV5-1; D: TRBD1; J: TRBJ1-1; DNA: TGTGCCAGCAGCCTGACAGGGAGGGGCACTGAAGCTTTCTTT; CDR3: CASSLTGRGTEAFF
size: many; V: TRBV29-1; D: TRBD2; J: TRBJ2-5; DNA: TGCAGTGAAGCGGGGGCGAACCAAGAGACCCAGTACTTC; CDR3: CSEAGANQETQYF
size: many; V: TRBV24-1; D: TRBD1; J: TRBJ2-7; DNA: TGTGCCACCAAGGGGGCTTCCAACGAGCAGTACTTC; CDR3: CATKGASNEQYF
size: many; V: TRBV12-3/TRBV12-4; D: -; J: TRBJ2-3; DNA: TGTGCCAGCAGCCCTTCTTGGCCTAGCACAGATACGCAGTATTTT; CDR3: CASSPSWPSTDTQYF
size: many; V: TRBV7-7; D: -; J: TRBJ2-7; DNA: TGTGCCAGCAGACCCACCGGACGTACCTACGAGCAGTACTTC; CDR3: CASRPTGRTYEQYF
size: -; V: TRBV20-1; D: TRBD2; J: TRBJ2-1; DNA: TGCAGTGCTAGACTAGCGGGGGTCAACAATGAGCAGTTCTTC; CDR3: CSARLAGVNNEQFF
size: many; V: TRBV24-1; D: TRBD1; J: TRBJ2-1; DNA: TGTGCCACCAGTGACCTAGGACAGGGGACTTTTGGGAATGAGCAGTTCTTC; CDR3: CATSDLGQGTFGNEQFF
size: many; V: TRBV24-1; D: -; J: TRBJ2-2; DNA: TGTGCCACCAGTGGAACCGGGGAGCTGTTTTTT; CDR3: CATSGTGELFF
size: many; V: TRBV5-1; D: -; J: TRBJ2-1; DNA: TGCGCCAGCAGCGCAGACAGTAGCTCCTACAATGAGCAGTTCTTC; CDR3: CASSADSSSYNEQFF
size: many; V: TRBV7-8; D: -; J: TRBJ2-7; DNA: TGTGCCAGCAGCTCTTCCTACTCCTACGAGCAGTACTTC; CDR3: CASSSSYSYEQYF
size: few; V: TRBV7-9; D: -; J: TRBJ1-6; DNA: TGTGCCAGCAGCTTAGCCTGGGACCTCAATTCACCCCTCCACTTT; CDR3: CASSLAWDLNSPLHF
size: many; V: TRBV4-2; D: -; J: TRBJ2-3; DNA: TGTGCCAGCAGCCAACGCCGCCTCACCTCCCGGGAGACAGATACGCAGTATTTT; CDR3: CASSQRRLTSRETDTQYF
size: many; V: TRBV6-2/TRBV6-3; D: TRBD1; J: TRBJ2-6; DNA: TGTGCCAGCAGTCAGCTGACAGGGGGGACCCTCTCTGGGGCCAACGTCCTGACTTTC; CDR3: CASSQLTGGTLSGANVLTF
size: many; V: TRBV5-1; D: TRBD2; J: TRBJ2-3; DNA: TGCGCCAGCAGCTTGGTACTAGCGGGTCGCACAGATACGCAGTATTTT; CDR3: CASSLVLAGRTDTQYF
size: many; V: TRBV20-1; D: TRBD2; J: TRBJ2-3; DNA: TGCAGTGCTAGGCCCCTCCTAGCGGCGAGCACAGATACGCAGTATTTT; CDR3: CSARPLLAASTDTQYF
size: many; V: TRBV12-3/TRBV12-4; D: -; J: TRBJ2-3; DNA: TGTGCCAGCAGCTCCACAGATACGCAGTATTTT; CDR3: CASSSTDTQYF
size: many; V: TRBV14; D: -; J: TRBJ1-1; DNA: TGTGCCAGCAGAAACCAGGGGTGGAACACTGAAGCTTTCTTT; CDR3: CASRNQGWNTEAFF
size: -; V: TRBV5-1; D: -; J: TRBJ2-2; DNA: TGCGCCAGCAGCAGGACTAGGGGGATCGGGGAGCTGTTTTTT; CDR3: CASSRTRGIGELFF
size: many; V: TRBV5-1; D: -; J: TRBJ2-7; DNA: TGCGCCAGCAGCTTGGAGGTGGGCTACGAGCAGTACTTC; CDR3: CASSLEVGYEQYF
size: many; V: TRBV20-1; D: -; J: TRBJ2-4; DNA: TGCAGTTCCTTAGGGGCACTTATGAGCATTCAGTACTTC; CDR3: CSSLGALMSIQYF
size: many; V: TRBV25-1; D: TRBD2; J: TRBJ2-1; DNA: TGTGCCAGCAGGGACTTTGGGACTAGCGGGAGGGGTGAGCAGTTCTTC; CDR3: CASRDFGTSGRGEQFF
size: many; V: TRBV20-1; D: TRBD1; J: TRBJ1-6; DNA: TGCAGTGCTAGGATAACGGGACAGGGGATCTATAATTCACCCCTCCACTTT; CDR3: CSARITGQGIYNSPLHF
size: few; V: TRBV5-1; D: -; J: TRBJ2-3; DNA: TGCGCCAGCAGCAAAACGGACAGCACAGATACGCAGTATTTT; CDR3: CASSKTDSTDTQYF
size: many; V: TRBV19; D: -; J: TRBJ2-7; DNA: TGTGCCAGTACTGCCATGCTCAACTCCTACGAGCAGTACTTC; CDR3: CASTAMLNSYEQYF
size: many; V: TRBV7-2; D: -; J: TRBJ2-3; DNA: TGTGCCAGCAGCTTAGCGTCCCTAGCGGATACGCAGTATTTT; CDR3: CASSLASLADTQYF
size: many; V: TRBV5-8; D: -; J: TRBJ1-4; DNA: TGTGCCAGCAGCTCTCTACCAACTAATGAAAAACTGTTTTTT; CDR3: CASSSLPTNEKLFF
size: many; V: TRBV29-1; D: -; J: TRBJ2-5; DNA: TGCAGCGTAGGTCACGGGGGGCGAGAGACCCAGTACTTC; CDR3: CSVGHGGRETQYF
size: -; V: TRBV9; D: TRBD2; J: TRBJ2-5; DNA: TGTGCCAGCAGCCCCGCCGGGGGGAAGGAGACCCAGTACTTC; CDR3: CASSPAGGKETQYF
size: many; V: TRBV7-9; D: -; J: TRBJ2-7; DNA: TGTGCCAGCAGCTTAAAGGGGTCCTACGAGCAGTACTTC; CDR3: CASSLKGSYEQYF
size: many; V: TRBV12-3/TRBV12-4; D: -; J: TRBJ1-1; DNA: TGTGCCAGCAGTTTAAGGAACAGGGCTTACACTGAAGCTTTCTTT; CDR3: CASSLRNRAYTEAFF
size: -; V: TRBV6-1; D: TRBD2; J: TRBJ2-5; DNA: TGTGCCAGCAGTCGCGGGGAGGGCCGAGAGACCCAGTACTTC; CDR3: CASSRGEGRETQYF
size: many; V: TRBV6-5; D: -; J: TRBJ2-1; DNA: TGTGCCAGCAGCTTAATCTTAAGCTCCTACAATGAGCAGTTCTTC; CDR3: CASSLILSSYNEQFF